This T cell receptor (beta chain) was obtained from a study of PD-L1 blockade in urothelial cancer. Across the study: Across blood samples, T cells had a median count of roughly 140,000. Notes on the study in general: Pretreatment clonality of the blood TCR repertoire below the median was predictive of superior survival.

Time point described: pretreatment peripheral blood. The assay was immunoSEQ multiplex PCR, and TCRdb's table has in-frame clones only and misses some. The sample has roughly 130,000 clones, 65% to 85% seen once; the top ten hold 2.5% to 3.5%. This clone was seen only once. The antigen is unknown. Trimming shortened V by 1 base and J by 5 bases, and 15 bases separated the two germline ends. The CDR3 sequence is 15 residues long. The V gene's germline CDR1 is SEHNR and CDR2 FQNEAQ (reference sequence). The receptor was isolated from a man aged 45-65 years with urothelial cancer. The input for sequencing was PBMCs, taken around atezolizumab (anti-PD-L1) treatment. The V gene is TRBV7-9, the J gene TRBJ2-7; D may be TRBD2 (7 bases). The CDR3 DNA reads TGTGCCAGCAGCTTAGTTCGGGGGGCGGTCGACGAGCAGTACTTC. Encoded protein: CASSLVRGAVDEQYF.